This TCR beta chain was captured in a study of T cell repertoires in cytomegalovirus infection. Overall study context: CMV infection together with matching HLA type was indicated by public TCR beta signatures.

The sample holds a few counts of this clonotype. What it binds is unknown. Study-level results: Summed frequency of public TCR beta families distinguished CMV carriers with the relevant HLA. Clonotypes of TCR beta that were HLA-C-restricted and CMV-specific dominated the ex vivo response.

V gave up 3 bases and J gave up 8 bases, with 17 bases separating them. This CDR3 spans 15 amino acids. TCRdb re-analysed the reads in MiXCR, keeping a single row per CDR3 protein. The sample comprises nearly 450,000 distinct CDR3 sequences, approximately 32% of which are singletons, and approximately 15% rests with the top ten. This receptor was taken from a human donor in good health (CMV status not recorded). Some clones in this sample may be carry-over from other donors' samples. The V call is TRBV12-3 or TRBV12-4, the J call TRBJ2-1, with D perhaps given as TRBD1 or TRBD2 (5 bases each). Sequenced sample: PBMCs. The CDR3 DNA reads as TGTGCCAGCAGTTTCGATACAGGAGGAAGAGATGAGCAGTTCTTC. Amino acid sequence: CASSFDTGGRDEQFF.